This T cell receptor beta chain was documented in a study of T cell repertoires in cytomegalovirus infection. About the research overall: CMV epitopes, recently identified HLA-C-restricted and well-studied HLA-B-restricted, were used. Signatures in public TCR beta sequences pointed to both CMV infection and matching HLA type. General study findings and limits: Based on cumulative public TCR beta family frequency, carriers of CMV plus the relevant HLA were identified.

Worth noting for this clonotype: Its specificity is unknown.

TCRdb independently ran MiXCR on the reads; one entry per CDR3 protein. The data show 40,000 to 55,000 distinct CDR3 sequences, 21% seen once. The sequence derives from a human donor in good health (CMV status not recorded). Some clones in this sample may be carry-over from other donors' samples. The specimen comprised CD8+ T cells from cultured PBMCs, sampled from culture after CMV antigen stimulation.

CDR3 nucleotides: TGTGCCAGCAGCTTAGGCCCGAGGGCTGAAGCTTTCTTT. It yields the protein CASSLGPRAEAFF. J is TRBJ1-1 and V is TRBV7-2; no reliable D call. This CDR3 spans 13 amino acids. Germline values: CDR1 SGHTA, CDR2 FQGNSA. V was trimmed by 1 base and J by 6 bases, leaving 9 bases between them.